One sample yielded the 26 T cell receptor beta chains listed below, sequenced in a study of T cell repertoires in cytomegalovirus infection. TCRdb reprocessed the reads with MiXCR, giving one entry per CDR3 protein. The sample yields approximately 1,000,000 distinct CDR3 sequences, about 33% seen once. No antigen has been assigned to these receptors. This sample comprised cultured CD8+ T cells from PBMCs, obtained from culture after CMV antigen stimulation. The receptors here all came from a human donor in good health (CMV status not recorded). Some clones in this sample may be carry-over from other donors' samples.

Only a few counts were recorded for this clonotype. The rearrangement uses TRBV12-3 or TRBV12-4 and TRBJ1-2, with a weak D call TRBD1 (5 bases). The CDR3 totals 15 residues. V lost 4 bases, J lost 2 bases, and 14 bases lay in between. This CDR3 is CASSSWSGTNYGYTF. The CDR3 DNA sequence: TGTGCCAGCAGTTCCTGGTCCGGGACGAACTATGGCTACACCTTC.

In its sample, this clonotype was seen many times. The chain has TRBV7-9 and TRBJ2-5; 12 positions agree with TRBD1. Germline values: CDR1 SEHNR, CDR2 FQNEAQ (reference sequence). Trimming at V came to 4 bases and at J to 6 bases, leaving 6 bases not matched to a gene. The CDR3 length is 15 residues. The CDR3 DNA follows: TGTGCCAGCAGCTCTGGGACAGGGGGCGGAAAGACCCAGTACTTC. This encodes CASSSGTGGGKTQYF.

The rearrangement uses TRBV28 and TRBJ2-3; no clear D. Germline V gene data show CDR1 as MDHEN and CDR2 as SYDVKM. The ends were cut back, 0 bases at V and 0 bases at J, with 10 bases in the middle. This CDR3 contains 16 residues. The CDR3 DNA is TGTGCCAGCAGTTTATGGGCTCGACTTAGCACAGATACGCAGTATTTT. Its protein product is CASSLWARLSTDTQYF. Combining the CDR3 with reference TRBV28 and TRBJ2-3 gives the whole variable domain DVKVTQSSRYLVKRTGEKVFLECVQDMDHENMFWYRQDPGLGLRLIYFSYDVKMKEKGDIPEGYSVSREKKERFSLILESASTNQTSMYLCASSLWARLSTDTQYFGPGTRLTVL.

This sequence joins TRBV7-9 and TRBJ2-7, with a possible D match to TRBD2 (6 bases). This CDR3 has 14 residues. Germline-derived CDR1 and CDR2 are SEHNR and FQNEAQ (reference sequence). Between the trimmed V and J ends, which lost 5 bases and 6 bases, there was a span of 17 bases. The CDR3 DNA follows: TGTGCCAGCAGCGTTACCGGGAGCCCCTCCGAGCAGTACTTC. This encodes CASSVTGSPSEQYF.

This clonotype was counted many times. V is TRBV7-2 and J is TRBJ2-2, with D uncertain. Trimming removed 7 bases from V and 7 bases from J, with 13 bases in between. Germline CDR1 is SGHTA and CDR2 is FQGNSA. This CDR3 spans 13 amino acids. The chain's CDR3 is CASIYPRNGELFF. The CDR3 DNA is TGTGCCAGCATCTACCCACGGAACGGGGAGCTGTTTTTT.

This clonotype was recorded only once. The chain links TRBV7-4 to TRBJ1-4, with a possible D match to TRBD1 (5 bases). The V gene's germline CDR1 is SGHVT and CDR2 SQSDAQ. V lost 5 bases and J lost 5, with 12 bases in between. The CDR3 loop spans 14 amino acids. As DNA, the CDR3 is TGTGCCAGCAGCCTCCCCCCAGGGAATGAAAAACTGTTTTTT. The encoded protein is CASSLPPGNEKLFF.

The CDR3 DNA sequence: TGTGCCGGCAGCCCGGGACTAGCGGAGGACCGCTCCTACGAGCAGTACGTC. It codes for CAGSPGLAEDRSYEQYV. V is TRBV7-4 and J is TRBJ2-7; 11 bases line up with TRBD2. The CDR3 is 17 residues long. CDR1 is SGHVT and CDR2 is SQSDAQ in the germline V gene.

This clonotype was found many times. The V and J genes are TRBV7-9 and TRBJ1-5, with no clear D. CDR1 and CDR2 (germline): SEHNR, FQNEAQ (reference sequence). V lost 0 bases and J 4 bases, leaving 10 bases between the germline ends. The CDR3 runs to 15 residues. The CDR3 here is CASSLAGRLNQPQHF. The CDR3 nucleotides are TGTGCCAGCAGCTTAGCGGGTCGGCTAAATCAGCCCCAGCATTTT. Supplemented by reference TRBV7-9 and TRBJ1-5, the full variable domain reads DTGVSQNPRHKITKRGQNVTFRCDPISEHNRLYWYRQTLGQGPEFLTYFQNEAQLEKSRLLSDRFSAERPKGSFSTLEIQRTEQGDSAMYLCASSLAGRLNQPQHFGDGTRLSIL.

This rearrangement joins TRBV20-1 to TRBJ2-7; D is possibly TRBD2 (7 bases). The CDR3 totals 14 residues. The germline CDR1 and CDR2 sequences are DFQATT and SNEGSKA (reference sequence). The DNA for the CDR3 is TGCAGCCCCCCAGAGGGCGGGGGCACCTACGAGCAGTACTTC. Protein product: CSPPEGGGTYEQYF.

There are a few counts of this clonotype. V is TRBV19 and J is TRBJ2-1; D is perhaps TRBD1 (5 bases). The CDR3 spans 11 residues. V dropped 3 bases and J dropped 9 bases, with 6 bases sitting between them. Looked up from germline, CDR1 is LNHDA and CDR2 is SQIVND (reference sequence). CDR3 protein: CASSIQGEQFF. CDR3 bases: TGTGCCAGTAGTATCCAGGGTGAGCAGTTCTTC.

In this sample, this clonotype turned up a few times. The chain couples TRBV20-1 to TRBJ1-3; TRBD1 matches at 8 bases. V lost 5 bases, J lost 0 bases, and 12 bases stayed unmatched. The CDR3 is 17 amino acids. The germline V gene encodes CDR1 DFQATT and CDR2 SNEGSKA (reference sequence). CDR3 nucleotide sequence: TGCAGTGCTGTGACCTCACGAGACAGGGGCTCTGGAAACACCATATATTTT. This encodes CSAVTSRDRGSGNTIYF.

The rearrangement uses TRBV15 and TRBJ1-5, with no clear D. The CDR3 spans 14 residues. In germline, CDR1 is LNHNV, CDR2 YYDKDF (reference sequence). Trimming removed 8 bases from V and 0 bases from J, with 11 bases in between. The CDR3 DNA follows: TGTGCCACCTCCAGACGGGATAGCAATCAGCCCCAGCATTTT. As protein: CATSRRDSNQPQHF.

In its sample, this clonotype was seen many times. The chain employs TRBV7-2 and TRBJ2-5; the D call may be TRBD1 or TRBD2 (6 bases each). Germline V lookup: CDR1 SGHTA, CDR2 FQGNSA. Trimming removed 5 bases at V and 5 bases at J, with 21 bases between. This CDR3 has 16 amino acids. The CDR3 reads CASSLDRGPLGETQYF. The CDR3 coding sequence is TGTGCCAGCAGCCTAGACCGGGGGCCCTTAGGGGAGACCCAGTACTTC.

This clonotype was seen just once. This may stem from a read error, because a much larger clone lies one nucleotide away. This rearrangement joins TRBV7-8 to TRBJ1-5, with a tentative D call TRBD1 (5 bases). CDR1 and CDR2 from the germline V gene are SGHVS and FQNEAQ. The CDR3 loop spans 15 amino acids. V lost 2 bases, J lost 4 bases, and 12 bases lay in between. For the CDR3, the DNA is TGTGCCAGCAGCTTAAATGAGGACAAGAATCAGCCCCAGCATTTT. Amino acids: CASSLNEDKNQPQHF.

This clonotype was seen a few times. The gene calls are TRBV4-1 and TRBJ2-6, with 8 positions matching TRBD1. CDR3 length equals 18 residues. Losses at the gene ends were 3 bases for V and 1 base for J; bases not matched to a gene: 8. In germline, CDR1 is MGHRA, CDR2 YSYEKL. For the CDR3, the DNA is TGCGCCAGCAGCCACGTAGACAGGGGAAGTTCTGGGGCCAACGTCCTGACTTTC. Protein: CASSHVDRGSSGANVLTF.

This clonotype has more than one count but fewer than ten. V and J are TRBV7-9 and TRBJ2-3, with 10 bases identical to TRBD2. Per the germline V gene, CDR1 is SEHNR and CDR2 is FQNEAQ (reference sequence). This CDR3 spans 17 amino acids. V was pared by 5 bases and J by 2 bases, with 10 bases of the junction left unmatched. The CDR3 DNA follows: TGTGCCAGCAGCCACGCCCAGCGGGGGGGATACACAGATACGCAGTATTTT. Translating gives CASSHAQRGGYTDTQYF.

This clonotype was counted a few times. The CDR3 spells CASSTPRDGGNYGYTF. CDR3 nucleotide sequence: TGTGCCAGCAGCACACCCAGGGACGGTGGAAACTATGGCTACACCTTC. The chain has TRBV6-1 and TRBJ1-2, with a possible D match to TRBD1 (5 bases). The V end was cut by 6 bases, the J end by 2 bases, with 19 bases between. Per the germline V gene, CDR1 is MNHNS and CDR2 is SASEGT. CDR3 size: 16 residues.

The V gene is TRBV7-9, the J gene TRBJ1-1, with D possibly TRBD1 on 5 matching bases. The germline CDR1 and CDR2 sequences are SEHNR and FQNEAQ (reference sequence). The CDR3 is 13 amino acids. Trimming took off 6 bases at V and 1 base at J, with 9 bases between the two ends. CDR3 in amino acids: CASRDQGNTEAFF. The CDR3 nucleotides read TGTGCCAGCAGAGACCAGGGGAACACTGAAGCTTTCTTT.

The chain couples TRBV4-1 to TRBJ2-3, with D tentatively TRBD2 (5 bases). The V gene's germline CDR1 is MGHRA and CDR2 YSYEKL. Between the trimmed V and J ends, which lost 1 base and 4 bases, there was a span of 9 bases. The CDR3 covers 14 residues. CDR3 residues: CASSQGRGPDTQYF. The CDR3 DNA reads TGCGCCAGCAGCCAAGGGAGAGGGCCAGATACGCAGTATTTT.

The table lists this clonotype with a few counts. This chain links TRBV12-3 or TRBV12-4 with TRBJ1-6; D perhaps matches TRBD1 (6 bases). The CDR3 consists of 14 residues. V lost 6 bases and J lost 7, with 13 bases in between. DNA for the CDR3: TGTGCCAGCAGCAACAGGGAAAGGAATTCACCCCTCCACTTT. This sequence encodes CASSNRERNSPLHF.

This clonotype has more than one count but fewer than ten. The genes are TRBV7-2 and TRBJ2-1; D is uncertain. The CDR3 has 8 residues. Trimming took off 4 bases at V and 16 bases at J, with 5 bases between the two ends. Germline V gene sequence: CDR1 SGHTA, CDR2 FQGNSA. The CDR3 region has the DNA TGTGCCAGCAGCTCGGAATTCTTC. Protein product: CASSSEFF.

This clonotype was seen more than once but under ten times. The chain recombines TRBV2 with TRBJ2-7; no clear D gene. This CDR3 contains 17 residues. V was shortened by 3 bases and J by 4 bases, with 22 bases between the two germline ends. CDR1 and CDR2 (germline): SNHLY, FYNNEI. In nucleotides, the CDR3 is TGTGCCAGCAGTGACCCACCGCGAGCCTTAGGGTTATACGAGCAGTACTTC. The encoded protein is CASSDPPRALGLYEQYF.

In this sample, this clonotype turned up a few times. The chain recombines TRBV2 with TRBJ1-5; perhaps TRBD1 as D (5 bases). The CDR3 runs to 15 residues. V shed 1 base and J shed 5 bases, with 12 bases lying between them. Germline V gene data show CDR1 as SNHLY and CDR2 as FYNNEI. CDR3 bases: TGTGCCAGCAGTGAAGAAGTCAGGGACGATCAGCCCCAGCATTTT. Amino acids: CASSEEVRDDQPQHF.

This sequence joins TRBV18 and TRBJ2-5; 9 bases line up with TRBD1. J was trimmed by 4 bases and V by 8 bases; bases with no gene match: 5. There are 13 residues in the CDR3. Germline V lookup: CDR1 KGHSH, CDR2 LQKENI. The CDR3 is CASITGGAETQYF. The CDR3 bases are TGTGCCAGCATCACAGGGGGCGCAGAGACCCAGTACTTC.

V gene TRBV6-7 combines with J gene TRBJ2-5; 15 bases are a match to TRBD2. TRBV6-7 qualifies as an ORF whose function is uncertain. The V gene end was trimmed by 4 bases and the J gene end by 0 bases; junction bases not matched to a gene: 9. CDR3 length: 19 residues. The CDR3 DNA is TGTGCCAGCAGTTGCCCGGGACTAGCGGGGGGCCCGTACCAAGAGACCCAGTACTTC. Translated, it gives CASSCPGLAGGPYQETQYF.

This clonotype was seen at least ten times. This chain connects TRBV7-2 to TRBJ2-5, with 7 bases that match TRBD2. V dropped 2 bases and J dropped 5; count of bases not matched to a gene: 8. The CDR3 has 15 amino acids. Germline CDR1 SGHTA, CDR2 FQGNSA. The CDR3 bases are TGTGCCAGCAGCTTATTTCCGGGGGGAGGCGAGACCCAGTACTTC. Encoded protein: CASSLFPGGGETQYF.